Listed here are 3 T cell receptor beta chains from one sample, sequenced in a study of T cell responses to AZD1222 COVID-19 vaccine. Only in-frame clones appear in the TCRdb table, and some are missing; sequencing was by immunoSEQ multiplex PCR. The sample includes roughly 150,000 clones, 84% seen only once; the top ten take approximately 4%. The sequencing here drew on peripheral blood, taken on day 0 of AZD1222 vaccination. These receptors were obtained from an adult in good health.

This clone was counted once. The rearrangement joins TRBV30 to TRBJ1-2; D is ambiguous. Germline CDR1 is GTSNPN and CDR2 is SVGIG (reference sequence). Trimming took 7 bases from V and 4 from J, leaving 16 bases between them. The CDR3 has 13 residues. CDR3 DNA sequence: TGTGCCTCTATGACCGTGGGAGGCTATGGCTACACCTTC. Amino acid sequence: CASMTVGGYGYTF.

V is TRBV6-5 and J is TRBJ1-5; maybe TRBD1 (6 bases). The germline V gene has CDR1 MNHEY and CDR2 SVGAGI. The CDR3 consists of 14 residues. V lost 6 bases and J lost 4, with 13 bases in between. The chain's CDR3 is CASSRSGTNQPQHF. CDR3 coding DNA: TGTGCCAGCAGCAGGAGCGGGACAAATCAGCCCCAGCATTTT.

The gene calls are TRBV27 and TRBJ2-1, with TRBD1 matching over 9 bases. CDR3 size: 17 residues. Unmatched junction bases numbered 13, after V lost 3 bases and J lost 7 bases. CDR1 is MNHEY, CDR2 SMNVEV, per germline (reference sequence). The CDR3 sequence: CASSFLGQGNFENEQFF. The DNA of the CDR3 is TGTGCCAGCAGTTTCCTTGGACAGGGGAATTTTGAGAATGAGCAGTTCTTC.